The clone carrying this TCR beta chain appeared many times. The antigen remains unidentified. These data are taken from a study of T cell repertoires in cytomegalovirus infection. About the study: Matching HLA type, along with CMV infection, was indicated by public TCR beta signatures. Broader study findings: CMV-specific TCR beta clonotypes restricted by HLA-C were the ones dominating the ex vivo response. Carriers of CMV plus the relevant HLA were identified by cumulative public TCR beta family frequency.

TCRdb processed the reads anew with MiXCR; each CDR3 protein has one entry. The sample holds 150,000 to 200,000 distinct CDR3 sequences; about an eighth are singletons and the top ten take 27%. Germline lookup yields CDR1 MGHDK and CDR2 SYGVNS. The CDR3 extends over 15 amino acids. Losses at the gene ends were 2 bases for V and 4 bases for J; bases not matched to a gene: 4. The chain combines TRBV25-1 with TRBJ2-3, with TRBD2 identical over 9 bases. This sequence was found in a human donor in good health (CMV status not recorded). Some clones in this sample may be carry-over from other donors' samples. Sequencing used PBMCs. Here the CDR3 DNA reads TGTGCCAGCAGTGAAGTAGCGGGAGCGTCAGATACGCAGTATTTT. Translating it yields CASSEVAGASDTQYF.